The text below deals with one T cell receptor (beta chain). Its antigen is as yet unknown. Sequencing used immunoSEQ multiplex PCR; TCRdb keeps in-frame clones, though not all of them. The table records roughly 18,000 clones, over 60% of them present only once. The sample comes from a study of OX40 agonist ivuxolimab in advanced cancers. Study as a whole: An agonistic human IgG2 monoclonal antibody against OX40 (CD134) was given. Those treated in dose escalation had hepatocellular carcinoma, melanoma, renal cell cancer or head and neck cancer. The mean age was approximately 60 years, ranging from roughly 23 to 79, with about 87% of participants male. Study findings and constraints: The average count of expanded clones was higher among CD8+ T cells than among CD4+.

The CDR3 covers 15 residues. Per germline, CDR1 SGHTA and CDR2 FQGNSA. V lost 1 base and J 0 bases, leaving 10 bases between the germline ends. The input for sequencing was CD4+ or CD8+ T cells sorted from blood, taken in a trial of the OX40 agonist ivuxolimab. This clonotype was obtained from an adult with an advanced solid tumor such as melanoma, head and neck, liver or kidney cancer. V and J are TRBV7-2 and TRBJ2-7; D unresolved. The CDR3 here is CASSLGGGISYEQYF. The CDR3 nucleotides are TGTGCCAGCAGCTTAGGGGGTGGGATCTCCTACGAGCAGTACTTC.